The clone carrying this TCR beta chain was found many times. The data derive from a study of regulatory T cells in long-lasting Graves disease. Documented time point: newly diagnosed GD, antithyroid drugs for less than 3 months. PBMC RNA was the source of the TCR library. Arm-PCR of CDR3 regions with iRepertoire HTBI primers generated TCR beta libraries. TCRdb called the multiplex PCR reads again in MiXCR, with one record for every CDR3 protein. The table includes a few hundred thousand distinct CDR3 sequences, approximately 10% detected once. The V end lost 5 bases, the J end lost 12 bases, and 20 bases lay between the germline ends. The CDR3 has 14 amino acids. These data were also filed under a second study, of T cells in Graves' hyperthyroidism and ophthalmopathy. That work states: For the diagnoses, clinical symptoms, serum thyroxine and TRAb, thyroid ultrasound and orbital computed tomography were used.

This clonotype originated in a woman aged 18-30 years with Graves disease. This material consisted of peripheral blood mononuclear cells (PBMCs), taken at new diagnosis, from a patient treated with antithyroid drugs. V is TRBV12-3 or TRBV12-4 and J is TRBJ2-1; no definite D call. CDR3 nucleotide sequence: TGTGCCAGCAGTCACAGAGGCCGTCGTTCAAGGCAGTTCTTC. Its translation: CASSHRGRRSRQFF.